This T cell receptor (beta chain) is from a study of spatial heterogeneity in lung cancer (dated by TCRdb to between 2018 and 2020). Background on the whole study: Beta-chain transcripts were consistently detected in greater numbers than alpha-chain transcripts, which likely reflects a higher abundance of beta-chain transcripts. In the raw uncorrected reads, each unique combination of TCR and UMI appeared more than ten times on average. In non-small cell lung cancer, the study quantitatively compared TCR alpha and beta repertoires across several tumor regions, matched nontumor lung, and blood. Nonsynonymous mutation counts, determined by whole-exome sequencing of tumor tissue, were related to TCR repertoire features. Both alpha and beta chains were TCR-sequenced in hundreds of tumor regions, 64 matched nontumor lung samples and some 56 PBMC samples obtained at surgery. Paper-wide results and their limitations: Additional single-cell paired TCR alpha and beta sequencing was considered necessary to confirm, at a functional level, the hypothesis that regional TCRs recognize regional mutations. Ubiquitous expanded tumor TCRs were found in blood more often at tumor resection than at routine follow-up.

Library generation was performed with 5' RACE. The listed sequencing device is NextSeq 500. The TCR library protocol attached a unique molecular identifier to each TCR cDNA molecule to allow correction of PCR and sequencing errors. The paper's processing steps were these. Decombinator tools were used for TCR identification, UMI-based error correction and CDR3 extraction. Expanded TCRs were defined as those above a frequency of 2 per 1,000, corresponding to the top 1% of the tumor frequency distribution. Rényi diversity was computed with the R vegan package after subsampling each repertoire 100 times to 5,000 TCRs. CDR3 similarity networks were constructed using string-kernel similarity of amino acid triplets, with links drawn between CDR3s whose pairwise similarity was above 0.82. TCRdb reprocessed the public reads (quality trimming at Q25 with fastp, clone calling with MiXCR) and kept in-frame beta chains. Duplicate CDR3 protein sequences are folded into a single record with the most common DNA and genes. The V and J calls follow TCRdb's processing rather than the paper's. The sample data list over 10,000 distinct CDR3 sequences, and 14% of these were observed just once. The ten largest clones represent approximately 40% of the sample.

This clonotype was found many times. The clone's antigen remains unknown. Base qualities were left out, and no much larger clone turns up one base away. The time point label corresponds to: sample taken at primary tumor resection. TCR sequencing used whole RNA extracted from tumor and nontumor lung tissue, or from cryopreserved PBMC samples, without cell sorting. Samples were obtained from 70 to 85 patients with early-stage, untreated non-small cell lung cancer from the lung TRACERx cohort. A patient was chosen for TCR sequencing only when enough RNA was available from at least two tumor regions. The CDR3 contains 15 residues, cysteine and phenylalanine counted. Only the CDR3 DNA is retained, 45 bases long and in frame from the first base. V loses 10 bases of germline sequence and J loses 2 bases, and the interval between the two ends is 18 bases. CDR1 and CDR2 are read off the germline V gene as ENHRY and SYGVKD.

The source is a male donor with early-stage non-small cell lung cancer. The receptor chain draws on TRBV10-3 and TRBJ1-3; the D segment cannot be called with confidence. The sequenced sample was PBMCs, obtained at surgery. The CDR3 has the sequence CATIPTSGAGNTIYF. The nucleotide sequence is given as TGTGCCACCATTCCTACCTCCGGCGCTGGAAACACCATATATTTT.